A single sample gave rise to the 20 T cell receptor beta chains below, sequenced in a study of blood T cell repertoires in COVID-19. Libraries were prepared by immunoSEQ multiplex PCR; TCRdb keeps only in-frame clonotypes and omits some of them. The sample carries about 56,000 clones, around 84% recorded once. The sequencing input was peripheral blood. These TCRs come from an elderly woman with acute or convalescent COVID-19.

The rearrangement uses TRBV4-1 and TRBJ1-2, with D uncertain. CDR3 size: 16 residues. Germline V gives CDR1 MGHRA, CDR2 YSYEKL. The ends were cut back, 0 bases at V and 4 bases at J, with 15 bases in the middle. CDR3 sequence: CASSQDPLGSTYGYTF. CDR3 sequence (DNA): TGCGCCAGCAGCCAAGATCCGTTGGGCAGCACCTATGGCTACACCTTC.

The CDR3 bases are TGTGCCAGCACTTTGGACAGGCTGAATGAGCAGTTCTTC. Its protein is CASTLDRLNEQFF. The rearrangement links TRBV12-3 or TRBV12-4 to TRBJ2-1; TRBD1 matches 7 bases. Trimming cost V 7 bases and J 7 bases; bases outside gene matches: 7. The CDR3 has 13 amino acids.

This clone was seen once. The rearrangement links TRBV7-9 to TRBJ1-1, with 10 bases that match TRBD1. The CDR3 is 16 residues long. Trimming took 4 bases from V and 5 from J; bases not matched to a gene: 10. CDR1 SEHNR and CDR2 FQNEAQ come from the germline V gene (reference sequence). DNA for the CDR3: TGTGCCAGCAGCTCAGGGAAGGACAGGGGGAAGACTGAAGCTTTCTTT. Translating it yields CASSSGKDRGKTEAFF.

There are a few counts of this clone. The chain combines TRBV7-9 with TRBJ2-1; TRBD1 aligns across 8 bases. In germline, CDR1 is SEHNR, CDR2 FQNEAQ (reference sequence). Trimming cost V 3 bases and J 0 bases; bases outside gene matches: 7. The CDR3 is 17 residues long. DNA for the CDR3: TGTGCCAGCAGCTTGGACAGGGATTCGGGCTCCTACAATGAGCAGTTCTTC. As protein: CASSLDRDSGSYNEQFF.

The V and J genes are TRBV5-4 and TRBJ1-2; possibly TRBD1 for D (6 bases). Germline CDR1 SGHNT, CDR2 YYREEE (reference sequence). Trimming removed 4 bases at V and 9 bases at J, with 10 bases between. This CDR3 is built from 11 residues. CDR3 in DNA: TGTGCCAGCAGCACAGGGATGAGCTACACCTTC. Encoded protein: CASSTGMSYTF.

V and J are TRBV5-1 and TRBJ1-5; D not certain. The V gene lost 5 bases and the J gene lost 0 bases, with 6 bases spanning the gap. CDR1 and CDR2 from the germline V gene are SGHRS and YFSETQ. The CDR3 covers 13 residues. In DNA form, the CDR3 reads TGCGCCAGCAGAGGAGATAGCAATCAGCCCCAGCATTTT. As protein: CASRGDSNQPQHF.

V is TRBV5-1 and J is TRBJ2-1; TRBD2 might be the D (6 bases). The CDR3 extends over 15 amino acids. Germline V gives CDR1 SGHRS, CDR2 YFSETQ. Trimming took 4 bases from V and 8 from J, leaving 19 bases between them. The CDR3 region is CASSGGAPFSDEQFF. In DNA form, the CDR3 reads TGCGCCAGCAGCGGAGGGGCCCCGTTTTCTGATGAGCAGTTCTTC. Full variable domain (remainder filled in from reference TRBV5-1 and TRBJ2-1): KAGVTQTPRYLIKTRGQQVTLSCSPISGHRSVSWYQQTPGQGLQFLFEYFSETQRNKGNFPGRFSGRQFSNSRSEMNVSTLELGDSALYLCASSGGAPFSDEQFFGPGTRLTVL.

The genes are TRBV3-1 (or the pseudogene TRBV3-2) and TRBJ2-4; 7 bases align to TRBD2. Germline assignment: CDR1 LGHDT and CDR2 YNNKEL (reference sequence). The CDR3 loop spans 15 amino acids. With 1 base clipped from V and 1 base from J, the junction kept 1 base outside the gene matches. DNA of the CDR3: TGTGCCAGCAGCCAAGCAGCGGGGGCCAAAAACATTCAGTACTTC. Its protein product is CASSQAAGAKNIQYF.

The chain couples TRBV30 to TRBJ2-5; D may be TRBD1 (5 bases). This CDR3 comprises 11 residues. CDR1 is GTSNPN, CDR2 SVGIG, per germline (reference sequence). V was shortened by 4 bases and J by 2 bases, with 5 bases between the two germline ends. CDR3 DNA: TGTGCCTGGAAGGGGCAAGAGACCCAGTACTTC. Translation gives CAWKGQETQYF. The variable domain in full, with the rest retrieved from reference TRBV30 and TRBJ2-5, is SQTIHQWPATLVQPVGSPLSLECTVEGTSNPNLYWYRQAAGRGLQLLFYSVGIGQISSEVPQNLSASRPQDRQFILSSKKLLLSDSGFYLCAWKGQETQYFGPGTRLLVL.

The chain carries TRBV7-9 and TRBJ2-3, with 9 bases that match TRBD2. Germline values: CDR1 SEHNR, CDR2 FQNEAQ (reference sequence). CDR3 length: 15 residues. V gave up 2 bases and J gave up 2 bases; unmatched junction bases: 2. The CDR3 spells CASSLIAGDTDTQYF. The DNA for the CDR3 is TGTGCCAGCAGCTTAATAGCGGGGGACACAGATACGCAGTATTTT.

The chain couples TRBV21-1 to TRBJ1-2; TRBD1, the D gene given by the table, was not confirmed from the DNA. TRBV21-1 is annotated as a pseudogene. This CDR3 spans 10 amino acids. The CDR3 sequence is CASIGQEDTF. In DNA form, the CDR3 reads TGTGCCAGCATCGGACAGGAAGACACCTTC.

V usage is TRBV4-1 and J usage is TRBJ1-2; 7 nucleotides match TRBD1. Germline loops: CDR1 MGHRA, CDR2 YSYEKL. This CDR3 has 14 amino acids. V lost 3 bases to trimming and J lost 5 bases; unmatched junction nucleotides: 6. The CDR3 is CASSQSLTGYGYTF. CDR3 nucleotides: TGCGCCAGCAGCCAGAGCCTGACAGGGTATGGCTACACCTTC.

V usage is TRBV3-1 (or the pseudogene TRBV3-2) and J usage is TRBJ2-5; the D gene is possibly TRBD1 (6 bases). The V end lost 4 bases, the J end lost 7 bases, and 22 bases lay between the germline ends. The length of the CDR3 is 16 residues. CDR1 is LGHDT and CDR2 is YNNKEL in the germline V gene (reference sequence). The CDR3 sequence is CASSPWGQAKGGTQYF. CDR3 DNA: TGTGCCAGCAGCCCCTGGGGGCAGGCCAAAGGGGGGACCCAGTACTTC.

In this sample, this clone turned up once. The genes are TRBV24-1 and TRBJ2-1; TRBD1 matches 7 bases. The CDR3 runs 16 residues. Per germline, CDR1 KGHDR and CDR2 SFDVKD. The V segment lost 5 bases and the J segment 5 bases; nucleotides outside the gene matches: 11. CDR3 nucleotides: TGTGCCACCAGTGCCACGGACAGGCCTCCCGACAATGAGCAGTTCTTC. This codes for CATSATDRPPDNEQFF.

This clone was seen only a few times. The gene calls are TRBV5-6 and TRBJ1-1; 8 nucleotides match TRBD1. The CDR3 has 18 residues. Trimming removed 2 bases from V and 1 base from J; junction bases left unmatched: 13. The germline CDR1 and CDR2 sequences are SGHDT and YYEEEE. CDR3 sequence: CASSLSRQGARQNTEAFF. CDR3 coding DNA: TGTGCCAGCAGCTTAAGCCGCCAGGGGGCGCGCCAGAACACTGAAGCTTTCTTT.

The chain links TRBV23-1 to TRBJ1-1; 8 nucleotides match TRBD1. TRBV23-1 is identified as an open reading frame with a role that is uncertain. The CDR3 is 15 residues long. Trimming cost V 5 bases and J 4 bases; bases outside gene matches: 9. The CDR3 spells CASSTLDREGTEAFF. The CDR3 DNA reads TGCGCCAGCAGTACACTGGACAGGGAGGGCACTGAAGCTTTCTTT.

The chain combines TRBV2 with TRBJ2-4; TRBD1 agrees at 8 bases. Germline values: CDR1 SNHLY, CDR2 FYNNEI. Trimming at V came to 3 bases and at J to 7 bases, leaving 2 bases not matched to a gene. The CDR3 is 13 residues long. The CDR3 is CASSEDRVNIQYF. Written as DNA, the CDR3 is TGTGCCAGCAGTGAGGACAGGGTGAACATTCAGTACTTC. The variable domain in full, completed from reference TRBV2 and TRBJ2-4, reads EPEVTQTPSHQVTQMGQEVILRCVPISNHLYFYWYRQILGQKVEFLVSFYNNEISEKSEIFDDQFSVERPDGSNFTLKIRSTKLEDSAMYFCASSEDRVNIQYFGAGTRLSVL.

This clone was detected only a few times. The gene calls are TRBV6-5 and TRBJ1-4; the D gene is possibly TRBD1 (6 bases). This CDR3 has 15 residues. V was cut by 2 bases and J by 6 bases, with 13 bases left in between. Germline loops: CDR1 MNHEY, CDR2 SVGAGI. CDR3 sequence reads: CASSYHSAGDEKLFF. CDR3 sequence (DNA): TGTGCCAGCAGTTACCATTCGGCAGGGGATGAAAAACTGTTTTTT.

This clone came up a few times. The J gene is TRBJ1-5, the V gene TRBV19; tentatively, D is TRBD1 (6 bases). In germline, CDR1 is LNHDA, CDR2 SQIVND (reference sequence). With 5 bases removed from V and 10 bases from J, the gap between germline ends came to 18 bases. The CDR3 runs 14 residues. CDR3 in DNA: TGTGCCAGTAGTGCCACAGGGAACCCCTATCCCCAGCATTTT. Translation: CASSATGNPYPQHF.

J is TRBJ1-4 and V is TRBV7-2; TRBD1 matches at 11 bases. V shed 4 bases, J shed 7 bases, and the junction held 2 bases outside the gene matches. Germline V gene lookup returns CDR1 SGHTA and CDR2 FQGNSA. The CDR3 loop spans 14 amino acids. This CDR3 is CASSWDRGAEKLFF. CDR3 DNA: TGTGCCAGCAGCTGGGACAGGGGGGCTGAAAAACTGTTTTTT.